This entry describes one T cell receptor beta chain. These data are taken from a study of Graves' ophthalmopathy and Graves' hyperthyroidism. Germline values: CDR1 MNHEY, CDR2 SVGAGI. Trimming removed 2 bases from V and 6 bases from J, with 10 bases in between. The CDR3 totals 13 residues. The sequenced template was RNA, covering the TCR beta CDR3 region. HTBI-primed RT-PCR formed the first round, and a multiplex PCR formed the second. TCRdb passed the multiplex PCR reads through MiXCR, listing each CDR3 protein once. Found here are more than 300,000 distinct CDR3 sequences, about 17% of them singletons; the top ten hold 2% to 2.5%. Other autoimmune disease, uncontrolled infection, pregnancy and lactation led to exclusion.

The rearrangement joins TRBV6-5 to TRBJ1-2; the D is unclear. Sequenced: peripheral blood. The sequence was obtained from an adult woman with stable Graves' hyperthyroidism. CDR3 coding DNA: TGTGCCAGCAGTTACGAGAAGCAGAATGGCTACACCTTC. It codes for CASSYEKQNGYTF.